This TCR beta chain was identified in a study of T cell clonality in common variable immunodeficiency (dated by TCRdb to 2015 to 2017). The investigation overall reported the following: Fewer TCRbeta clones were shared among CVID subjects than among healthy controls (p < 0.0001). Compared with healthy controls, CVID subjects showed increased TCRbeta clonality (t-test p = 0.018), a feature most characteristic of about a third of subjects. According to the authors, finding the cause of the higher clonality in CVID would require sequencing the repertoires of T cell subpopulations. CVID TCRbeta sequences were reported to have fewer deletions and N-nucleotide insertions and to lack highly modified clones with 13 or more V deletions. Correlations between repertoire features and clinical complications were limited by patient heterogeneity within the CVID cohort. Even though DNA input was the same, control samples had an average of about 90,000 unique sequences each, compared with about 32,000 in CVID samples.

As for this clone: The target of this receptor is not known. The read is 3 residues too short to cover the CDR3 end, so that end is filled in from the germline J gene.

The CDR3 runs 12 residues from the cysteine to the phenylalanine. Of the CDR3's DNA, 27 bases were read; they are in frame from base 1. Reading the germline V gene (reference sequence) gives CDR1 LNHDA and CDR2 SQIVND. Deletion took 9 bases off V and 5 bases off J, with a span of 13 bases between the germline ends. For sequencing, equivalent amounts of genomic DNA were input from CVID and control samples. For every sample, a 60 bp segment covering the rearranged TCRbeta CDR3 region was amplified and then sequenced. The immunoSEQ assay, a bias-corrected multiplex PCR with high-throughput sequencing, was employed for TCRbeta amplification. The source study handled its data this way. Each unique nucleotide sequence was treated as a clone and annotated with V, D and J genes, copy number and frequency. Sequences were labeled productive if in frame, and non-productive if out of frame or containing stop codons. As previously described, clonality was computed from Shannon's entropy. Mean CDR3 Kyte-Doolittle hydropathy was derived from the predicted amino acid sequences of productive clones. Scaled V gene usage was hierarchically clustered using Manhattan distance and complete linkage with the R hclust function. To assess clone sharing by CDR3 amino acid sequence, 12 repertoires per group were resampled over 100 rounds. The repertoires were searched for about 68 published EBV-specific TCRbeta sequences and almost 250 published CMV-specific TCRbeta sequences. Analysis left out a couple of CVID samples that produced under 10,000 sequences, so about 41 CVID repertoires remained. This is the immuneACCESS table as TCRdb keeps it, with only in-frame sequences that have V and J called. A part of the clones is gone; compared with another copy, unresolved V genes explain less than half, and the rest is unexplained. Clone size and V and J calls were adopted from that table, with D and trimming inferred from the DNA. This sample holds fewer than 40,000 clones in total, without any singletons. 5.5% to 7% of the sample is in the top ten clones.

Diagnosis of CVID followed standard criteria, namely serum IgG, IgA and/or IgM below the normal range together with specific antibody deficiency. There were 44 subjects in the CVID group (roughly 15 female and 30 or so male), ranging in age from about 9 to 70 years, with a mean age of 40. Both CVID patients and healthy controls were predominantly of Caucasian heritage. At the time of study participation, every CVID subject had been on replacement immunoglobulin therapy for at least one year. At blood collection, none of the CVID subjects was ill or on immunomodulatory or immunosuppressive medication. Heparinized peripheral whole blood samples of about 4.5 to 9 ml were collected from each donor. Genomic DNA from adults with common variable immune deficiency (CVID) and from healthy adult controls was used to sequence TCRbeta CDR3 repertoires. To isolate peripheral blood mononuclear cells, diluted blood was subjected to density centrifugation over Hypaque 1077 or Ficoll-Paque. Unsorted mononuclear cells served as the source of genomic DNA, which was extracted either by Qiagen column purification or by a centrifugation-based method.

In this chain, TRBV19 is recombined with TRBJ1-2; confidence is insufficient to name the D gene. The clonotype was recovered from a human donor with common variable immunodeficiency. The sample comprised peripheral blood mononuclear cells. The sequenced CDR3 bases are TGTGCCAGACAGTCCCGGCAGTATGGC. Its amino acids are CARQSRQYG. The full-length CDR3 reads as CARQSRQYGYTF.